This T cell receptor (beta chain) was recovered during a study of blood T cell repertoires in COVID-19. Study-level background: Spain, Italy and the United States supplied samples that represented acute and convalescent COVID-19.

Using immunoSEQ multiplex PCR, the repertoire was profiled, and TCRdb retains in-frame clones only, with some absent. This repertoire shows approximately 190,000 clones, 65% to 85% found once; its top ten account for 17%. V lost 7 bases to trimming and J lost 5 bases, with 17 bases between them. The CDR3 sequence is 14 residues long. CDR1 is ENHRY and CDR2 is SYGVKD in the germline V gene. The chain links TRBV10-3 to TRBJ1-1; no clear D. Sequenced: peripheral blood. The sequence was collected from a man between 60 and 75 years old with active or convalescent COVID-19. The CDR3 protein is CAITEGTSRTEAFF. The CDR3 coding sequence is TGTGCCATCACGGAAGGAACCTCGAGGACTGAAGCTTTCTTT.